Listed below are T cell receptor beta chains from one sample, sequenced in a study of blood T cell repertoires in COVID-19. Sequencing used immunoSEQ multiplex PCR; TCRdb keeps in-frame clones, though not all of them. The table has about 130,000 clones, roughly 80% seen once; the top ten hold approximately 9.1%. Input material: PBMCs or T cells enriched from blood (not recorded which). The receptors were sampled from a man in his fifties who had recovered from COVID-19. Both conserved end residues are part of each CDR3. The D gene is left open where the match is weak. Not every row has a clone size; where given, it reads once, few, many or a size class.

TRBV9	TRBJ1-2	.	few	TGTGCCAGCAGCGTAGCGGAGGGCTATGGCTACACCTTC	CASSVAEGYGYTF
TRBV5-1	TRBJ1-2	TRBD1	.	TGCGCCAGCAGGCAACAGGGGGCCGAGGGCTATGGCTACACCTTC	CASRQQGAEGYGYTF
TRBV28	TRBJ1-2	TRBD1	.	TGTGCCAGCAGTCCTGGACAGGTGCCTAGCTACACCTTC	CASSPGQVPSYTF
TRBV9	TRBJ2-2	.	.	TGTGCCAGCAGCGGAGCTAGCGCGACCGGGGAGCTGTTTTTT	CASSGASATGELFF
TRBV5-4	TRBJ2-3	TRBD2	.	TGTGCCAGCAGCGAAACTAGCGGGGGGATAAGCACAGATACGCAGTATTTT	CASSETSGGISTDTQYF
TRBV6-2/TRBV6-3	TRBJ2-3	TRBD2	.	TGTGCCAGCAGCCCTAGACTAGCGGGGGGGCCCCCAGATACGCAGTATTTT	CASSPRLAGGPPDTQYF
TRBV28	TRBJ1-2	TRBD1	.	TGTGCCAGCAGTTTCAACAGGGGTGGCTACACCTTC	CASSFNRGGYTF
TRBV7-3	TRBJ2-5	TRBD2	.	TGTGCCAGCAGCTTATCGCCGTTTGCGGGGGGAGAGACCCAGTACTTC	CASSLSPFAGGETQYF
TRBV5-1	TRBJ2-1	TRBD2	once	TGCGCCAGCAGCGAGGGCCCAGGACTAGCCTACAATGAGCAGTTCTTC	CASSEGPGLAYNEQFF
TRBV19	TRBJ1-1	TRBD1	.	TGTGCCAGTCGGGGACAGGGGGTGTGGTCCACTGAAGCTTTCTTT	CASRGQGVWSTEAFF
TRBV24-1	TRBJ2-5	TRBD1	few	TGTGCCACCAGTGACTCTTGGGACAGCAGAAAAGAGACCCAGTACTTC	CATSDSWDSRKETQYF
TRBV2	TRBJ2-3	TRBD1	.	TGTGCCAGCAATCCAGGACAGGGTATTGGCACAGATACGCAGTATTTT	CASNPGQGIGTDTQYF
TRBV7-9	TRBJ1-6	TRBD1	few	TGTGCCAGCAGCTTATTAGGACAGGATTCACCCCTCCACTTT	CASSLLGQDSPLHF
TRBV4-3	TRBJ2-7	.	once	TGCGCCAGCAGCCAAGAGGGAGGAGGGATCTACGAGCAGTACTTC	CASSQEGGGIYEQYF
TRBV11-2	TRBJ2-2	.	.	TGTGCCAGCAGCTTAGAAGCAAGCACCGGGGAGCTGTTTTTT	CASSLEASTGELFF
TRBV7-2	TRBJ2-2	TRBD1	few	TGTGCCAGCAGCCCCCTGACAGGGGGCAACGGGGAGCTGTTTTTT	CASSPLTGGNGELFF
TRBV19	TRBJ2-5	TRBD2	few	TGTGCCAGTAGTCTTCCGACTAGCGGGGAAGAGACCCAGTACTTC	CASSLPTSGEETQYF
TRBV18	TRBJ2-2	TRBD1	.	TGTGCCAGCTCACCAATCAGGGGGACGGAAACCGGGGAGCTGTTTTTT	CASSPIRGTETGELFF